This record concerns one TCR beta chain sequence. The germline CDR1 and CDR2 sequences are SGHRS and YFSETQ. V lost 2 bases and J 1 base, leaving 12 bases between the germline ends. The CDR3 has 16 residues. This sample's TCRbeta library carried unique molecular identifier barcodes. TCRdb re-called the PCR reads with MiXCR, one entry per CDR3 protein. The data contain about 830,000 distinct CDR3 sequences, about 16% of them seen just once; the ten biggest clones take up roughly 5%. This entry belongs to a study of T-cell reconstitution after alpha-beta-depleted transplantation in children. The sequence was obtained from a male patient between 5 and 17 years old who had a stem cell transplant for acute lymphoblastic leukemia, so the T cells may come from the graft donor. The sequences come from PBMCs, mostly from graft donor cells, collected 360 days after TCRalphabeta/CD19-depleted stem cell transplant. The chain has TRBV5-1 and TRBJ1-4; weak D call: TRBD1 (5 bases). CDR3 residues: CASSFTPGKTNEKLFF. For the CDR3, the DNA is TGCGCCAGCAGCTTTACTCCAGGGAAAACTAATGAAAAACTGTTTTTT.